This T cell receptor (beta chain) was identified during a study of blood T cell repertoires in COVID-19 (TCRdb year 2020). For the wider study: The collaborator samples originated in the United States, Italy and Spain and spanned the acute and convalescent phases of COVID-19. HLA class I and class II types, where available, came from metadata supplied by the sample provider rather than from assay-based typing. The material from the prospective study consisted of cDNA or gDNA derived from T cells, B-cell-depleted T cells, or PBMCs. Nearly every sample came with metadata listing a de-identified subject ID, COVID-19 status, age in years and sex. Samples were obtained from the ongoing ImmuneRACE study (first 160 participants) and from over 1,000 subjects provided by 6 global collaborators. The repertoires were made available in a free public database intended to serve as a resource for research on the immune response to SARS-CoV-2. Subjects who had been exposed to COVID-19, were actively infected with it, or had recovered from it provided the deeply sampled blood TCRbeta repertoires that made up the dataset. General findings and caveats noted by the study authors: The amount of clinical and demographic metadata varied by source and participant and was provided uncurated.

The immunoSEQ Assay, a bias-controlled multiplex PCR, was used to amplify TCRbeta CDR3 regions from genomic DNA. Turning to the authors' computational methods: The number of nucleated cells in each sample was estimated by amplification of reference gene primers within the assay. To quantify the absolute abundance of each unique TCRbeta CDR3 rearrangement, sequence reads were collapsed and filtered. For each sample, productive Simpson clonality was calculated by taking the square root of Simpson's diversity index across productive rearrangements. TCRdb carries this immuneACCESS record with in-frame sequences only. Its versions omit some clonotypes, under half of them owing to an unresolved V gene in the studies checked, with the rest unexplained. V, J and clone size were drawn from that table, and D and trimming were deduced from the DNA. In all, the sample holds 250,000 to 350,000 clones, and about nine tenths of those were seen once. Roughly 2.4% of the sample is taken by the ten largest.

As to this clone: Its antigen target is currently unknown. Base qualities are missing; no much larger clone stands one base away.

The CDR1 and CDR2 encoded by the germline V gene (reference sequence) are MNHNY and SVGAGI. Trimming at the junction amounts to 7 bases on V and 7 bases on J, and the germline ends lie 13 bases apart. From cysteine to phenylalanine, the CDR3 is 12 amino acids long. The DNA shown is the 36-base CDR3, in frame from base 1. Samples from volunteer blood donors who had recovered from COVID-19 were contributed by a second Seattle source. The collaborating institutions used their own protocols to collect whole blood in K2EDTA tubes. For TCRbeta analysis, collaborators shipped samples in one of three forms: frozen whole blood, isolated PBMCs, or DNA extracted from either of those sample types.

The chain employs TRBV6-6 and TRBJ1-2, and TRBD1 may be the D gene, going by 5 matching bases. The sequencing sample was made of peripheral blood. The receptor's source is a woman aged 45-65 years who had recovered from COVID-19. CDR3 protein: CASTRGGGGYTF. At the DNA level, the sequence is TGTGCCAGCACCCGAGGCGGGGGTGGCTACACCTTC.